These 8 T cell receptor beta chains came from one sample sequenced in a study of T cell repertoires in cytomegalovirus infection. TCRdb called the reads again in MiXCR, with one record for every CDR3 protein. The profile shows about 310,000 distinct CDR3 sequences, approximately 8.9% of them singletons. Material for sequencing was PBMCs. These receptors were collected from a human donor in good health (CMV status not recorded). Some clones in this sample may be carry-over from other donors' samples.

This clonotype was seen repeatedly, ten times or more. The V gene is TRBV10-3, the J gene TRBJ2-7, with D perhaps matching TRBD1 (6 bases). Per the germline V gene, CDR1 is ENHRY and CDR2 is SYGVKD. Trimming stripped 4 bases from V and 0 bases from J, with 16 bases between. This CDR3 is 16 amino acids long. The DNA of the CDR3 is TGTGCCATCAGTGTAATACAGGGACAACACTCCTACGAGCAGTACTTC. This codes for CAISVIQGQHSYEQYF.

This clonotype was counted many times. The CDR3 coding sequence is TGTGCCAGCAGTGGCCTTGACTCGAACACTGAAGCTTTCTTT. Protein sequence: CASSGLDSNTEAFF. The chain is built from TRBV12-3 or TRBV12-4 and TRBJ1-1; no reliable D call. CDR3 length: 14 amino acids. The V gene lost 5 bases and the J gene lost 1 base, with 11 bases spanning the gap.

This chain links TRBV7-9 with TRBJ1-5, with a possible D match to TRBD1 (5 bases). Germline loops: CDR1 SEHNR, CDR2 FQNEAQ (reference sequence). This CDR3 has 16 residues. V shed 1 base and J shed 1 base, with 11 bases lying between them. Here the CDR3 DNA reads TGTGCCAGCAGCTTAGACCGGACACAGAGCAATCAGCCCCAGCATTTT. Translation gives CASSLDRTQSNQPQHF. The full variable domain, completed using reference TRBV7-9 and TRBJ1-5, is DTGVSQNPRHKITKRGQNVTFRCDPISEHNRLYWYRQTLGQGPEFLTYFQNEAQLEKSRLLSDRFSAERPKGSFSTLEIQRTEQGDSAMYLCASSLDRTQSNQPQHFGDGTRLSIL.

This clonotype has a handful of counts. This rearrangement joins TRBV7-9 to TRBJ2-6, with D perhaps matching TRBD1 (6 bases). V shed 6 bases and J shed 0 bases, with 15 bases lying between them. This CDR3 comprises 17 residues. Per the germline V gene, CDR1 is SEHNR and CDR2 is FQNEAQ (reference sequence). The CDR3 DNA reads TGTGCCAGCAGTTATGGGGGCCTAACCTCTGGGGCCAACGTCCTGACTTTC. The encoded protein is CASSYGGLTSGANVLTF. The full variable domain, with the rest looked up from reference TRBV7-9 and TRBJ2-6, is DTGVSQNPRHKITKRGQNVTFRCDPISEHNRLYWYRQTLGQGPEFLTYFQNEAQLEKSRLLSDRFSAERPKGSFSTLEIQRTEQGDSAMYLCASSYGGLTSGANVLTFGAGSRLTVL.

This clonotype occurred many times. The gene calls are TRBV28 and TRBJ2-7; perhaps TRBD2 as D (5 bases). Per germline, CDR1 MDHEN and CDR2 SYDVKM. CDR3 size: 14 residues. V was clipped by 6 bases and J by 6 bases, with 18 bases between them. The CDR3 nucleotides are TGTGCCAGCAGCTCCCCCGGGAATCCCAGCGAGCAGTACGTC. Protein: CASSSPGNPSEQYV.

This clonotype turned up a few times. This chain links TRBV5-6 with TRBJ2-2; 8 bases match TRBD2. Germline CDR1 SGHDT, CDR2 YYEEEE. CDR3 length: 20 amino acids. V was pared by 4 bases and J by 0 bases, with 17 bases of the junction left unmatched. CDR3 bases: TGTGCCAGCAGCCGGGGGGGGGGGGGCCTCGTGTACACGAACACCGGGGAGCTGTTTTTT. Residues: CASSRGGGGLVYTNTGELFF.

In this sample, this clonotype turned up many times. The V call is TRBV10-3, the J call TRBJ2-3, with 8 bases identical to TRBD1. Germline CDR1 ENHRY, CDR2 SYGVKD. The CDR3 consists of 14 residues. With V trimmed by 6 bases and J by 0 bases, 2 bases remained unmatched. For the CDR3, the DNA is TGTGCCATCAGAAGGACAGGGAGCACAGATACGCAGTATTTT. Translation: CAIRRTGSTDTQYF.

Many counts were recorded for this clonotype. The rearrangement links TRBV27 to TRBJ2-3, with D perhaps matching TRBD2 (6 bases). This CDR3 is 15 amino acids long. Germline CDR1 reads MNHEY; CDR2 reads SMNVEV (reference sequence). The ends were cut back, 9 bases at V and 1 base at J, with 17 bases in the middle. Here the CDR3 DNA reads TGTGCCAGTACACCGGGGGTATGGGGCACAGATACGCAGTATTTT. Translating gives CASTPGVWGTDTQYF.